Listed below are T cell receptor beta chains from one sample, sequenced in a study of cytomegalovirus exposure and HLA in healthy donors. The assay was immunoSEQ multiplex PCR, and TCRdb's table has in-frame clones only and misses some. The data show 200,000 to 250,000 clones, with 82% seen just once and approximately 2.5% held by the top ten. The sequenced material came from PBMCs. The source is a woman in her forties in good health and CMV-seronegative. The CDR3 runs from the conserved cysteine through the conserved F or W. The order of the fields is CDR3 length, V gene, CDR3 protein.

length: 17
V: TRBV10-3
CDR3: CAISTAPGQQSGNTIYF

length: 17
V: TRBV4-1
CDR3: CASSQLIGGASQETQYF

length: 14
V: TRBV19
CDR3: CASSIDAAVGGYTF

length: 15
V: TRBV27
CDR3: CASSLATGGLYEQYF

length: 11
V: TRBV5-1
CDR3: CASTWGERQYF

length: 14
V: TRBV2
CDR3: CASSERQPTAEQYF

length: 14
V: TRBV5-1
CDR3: CASSLRLDGGELFF

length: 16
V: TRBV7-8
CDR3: CASSSTTGGVLNEQFF

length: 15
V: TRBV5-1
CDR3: CASSHGTGKNNEQFF

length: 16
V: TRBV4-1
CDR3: CASSQAAGFPTNEQFF

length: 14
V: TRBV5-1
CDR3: CASSLVSGAQPQHF

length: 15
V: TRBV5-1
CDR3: CASSSSAGSYNEQFF

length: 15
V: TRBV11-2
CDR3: CASSLGLAGFGEQFF

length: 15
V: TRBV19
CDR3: CATTDVIAGEYEQYF

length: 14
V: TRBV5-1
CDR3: CASSPAGASDTQYF

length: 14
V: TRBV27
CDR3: CASSSRDSTYEQYF

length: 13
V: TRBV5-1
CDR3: CASSSGYSYGYTF

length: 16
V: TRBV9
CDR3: CASSGTSGRALSEQFF

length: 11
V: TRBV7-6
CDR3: CASSPGSVLFF

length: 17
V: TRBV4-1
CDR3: CASSQEYTPVPNEKLFF

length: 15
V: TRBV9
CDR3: CASSARDSRLGGYTF

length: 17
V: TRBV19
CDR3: CASTPGGTTIGIDTQYF

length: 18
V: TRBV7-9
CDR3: CASSPSEAAGGRNTEAFF

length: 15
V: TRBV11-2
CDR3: CASSWTSGSTNEQYF

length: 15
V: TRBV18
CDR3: CASSPIAQQGTEAFF

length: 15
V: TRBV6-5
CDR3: CASCPDRRYTGELFF

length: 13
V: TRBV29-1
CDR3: CSARTSGQETQYF

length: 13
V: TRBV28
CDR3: CASITDGNYGYTF

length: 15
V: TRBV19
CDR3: CASSLGPTGSTEAFF

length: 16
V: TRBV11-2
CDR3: CASSFESQRRGSVQFF

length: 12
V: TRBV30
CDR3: CAWNQGPGEQYF

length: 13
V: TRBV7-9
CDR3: CASSPRPGEEQYF

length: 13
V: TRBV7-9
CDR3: CATDGLGGYGYTF

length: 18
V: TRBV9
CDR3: CASSASPYRGRDNYGYTF

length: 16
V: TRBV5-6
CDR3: CASSFRVASSYNEQFF

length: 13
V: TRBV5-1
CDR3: CASSLDFSQPQHF

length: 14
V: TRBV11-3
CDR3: CASSTRDSNNEQFF